This T cell receptor (beta chain) stems from a study of T cell clones after liver transplantation. Overall study: A pre-transplant mixed lymphocyte reaction with TCRbeta sequencing defined graft-donor-reactive clones followed in post-transplant blood. Without induction therapy, subjects received standard immunosuppression until 12-24 months post-transplant.

Germline-derived CDR1 and CDR2 are SGHVS and FQNEAQ. Trimming removed 2 bases at V and 0 bases at J, with 9 bases between. The length of the CDR3 is 15 residues. A remark on this clone: What it binds is unknown.

Some clones are missing from TCRdb's copy, which holds only in-frame ones; the method was immunoSEQ multiplex PCR. The table shows more than 95,000 clones, with 90% occurring only once. Study-level findings and limits: Small, mixed patient groups and varying post-transplant times limit these conclusions.

This sequence originates from a human patient who received a liver transplant. Some T cells may trace back to the graft donor. The rearrangement links TRBV7-8 to TRBJ2-3; D is ambiguous. Sequenced material: CD4+ T cells from blood, taken 12 months after liver transplant. CDR3 residues: CASSLQSASTDTQYF. The CDR3 coding sequence is TGTGCCAGCAGCTTACAGTCGGCGAGCACAGATACGCAGTATTTT.